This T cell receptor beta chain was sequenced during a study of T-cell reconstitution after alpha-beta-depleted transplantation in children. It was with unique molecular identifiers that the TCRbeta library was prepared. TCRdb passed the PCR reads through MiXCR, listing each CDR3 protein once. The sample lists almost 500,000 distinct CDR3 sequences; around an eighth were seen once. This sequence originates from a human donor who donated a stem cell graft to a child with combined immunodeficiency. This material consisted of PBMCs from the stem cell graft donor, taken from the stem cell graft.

The CDR3 reads CASSFSFSGYEQYF. For the CDR3, the DNA is TGTGCCAGCAGTTTCTCTTTTAGCGGCTACGAGCAGTACTTC. V usage is TRBV12-3 or TRBV12-4 and J usage is TRBJ2-7, with D perhaps TRBD2 (6 bases). Trimming removed 3 bases at V and 3 bases at J, with 12 bases between. CDR3 length equals 14 residues.